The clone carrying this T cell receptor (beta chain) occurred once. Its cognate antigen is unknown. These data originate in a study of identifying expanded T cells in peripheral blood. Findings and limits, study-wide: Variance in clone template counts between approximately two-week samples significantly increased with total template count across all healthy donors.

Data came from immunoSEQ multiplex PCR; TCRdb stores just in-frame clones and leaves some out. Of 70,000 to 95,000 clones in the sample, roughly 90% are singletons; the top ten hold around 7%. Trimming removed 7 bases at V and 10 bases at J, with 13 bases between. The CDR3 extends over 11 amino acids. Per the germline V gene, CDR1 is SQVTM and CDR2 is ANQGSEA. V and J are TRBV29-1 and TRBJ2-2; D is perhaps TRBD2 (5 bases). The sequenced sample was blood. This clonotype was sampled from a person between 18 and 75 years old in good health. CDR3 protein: CSGGWRQELFF. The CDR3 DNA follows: TGCAGCGGAGGGTGGAGACAGGAGCTGTTTTTT.